The rows below give T cell receptor beta chains drawn from one sample of a study of blood T cell repertoires in COVID-19. Libraries were prepared by immunoSEQ multiplex PCR; TCRdb keeps only in-frame clonotypes and omits some of them. In the table there are roughly 69,000 clones, roughly 84% of which are singletons. The specimen was peripheral blood. These receptors all come from a man in his forties or fifties with active COVID-19. The CDR3 runs from the conserved cysteine through the conserved F or W. D genes are given only for firm matches. A row's size may be missing; if present it is once, few, many or a size class.

cdr3_length d_call clone_size j_call v_call cdr3_aa cdr3_nt
15 . . TRBJ2-7 TRBV5-6 CASSLGGFGRGEQYF TGTGCCAGCAGCTTGGGAGGGTTCGGGAGAGGCGAGCAGTACTTC
15 TRBD2 . TRBJ2-3 TRBV7-3 CASSLGAGPTDTQYF TGTGCCAGCAGCTTAGGAGCGGGACCCACAGATACGCAGTATTTT
15 . . TRBJ2-2 TRBV6-5 CASSPRGMNTGELFF TGTGCCAGCAGTCCTAGGGGAATGAACACCGGGGAGCTGTTTTTT
13 TRBD2 . TRBJ2-7 TRBV12-3/TRBV12-4 CASSSSAGAEQYF TGTGCCAGCAGTTCCTCAGCGGGAGCTGAGCAGTACTTC
16 TRBD2 . TRBJ2-6 TRBV7-8 CASSLGLISGANVLTF TGTGCCAGCAGCTTGGGACTAATCTCGGGGGCCAACGTCCTGACTTTC
14 TRBD1 . TRBJ1-3 TRBV28 CASSPWTGRGTIYF TGTGCCAGCAGTCCCTGGACAGGGAGGGGCACCATATATTTT
15 TRBD2 . TRBJ2-7 TRBV28 CASSPGLAGGYEQYF TGTGCCAGCAGTCCAGGACTAGCGGGAGGCTACGAGCAGTACTTC
13 . . TRBJ2-7 TRBV4-2 CASSQVPTSEQYF TGTGCCAGCAGCCAAGTCCCGACAAGCGAGCAGTACTTC
14 . . TRBJ1-4 TRBV30 CAWSAGRRGEKLFF TGTGCCTGGAGTGCGGGGAGGCGAGGTGAAAAACTGTTTTTT
15 TRBD2 . TRBJ2-5 TRBV5-4 CASSLAGGLQETQYF TGTGCCAGCAGCCTAGCGGGGGGCCTCCAAGAGACCCAGTACTTC
17 TRBD1 . TRBJ1-2 TRBV4-1 CASSQGKAFRTGDGYTF TGCGCCAGCAGCCAAGGAAAAGCCTTTAGGACAGGGGATGGCTACACCTTC
17 TRBD1 . TRBJ1-1 TRBV10-3 CAISVEGVQGARTEAFF TGTGCCATCAGTGTTGAAGGGGTGCAGGGGGCTAGAACTGAAGCTTTCTTT
17 . . TRBJ2-6 TRBV15 CATSGRGKGSGANVLTF TGTGCCACCAGCGGAAGGGGAAAGGGCTCTGGGGCCAACGTCCTGACTTTC
17 . . TRBJ1-5 TRBV4-3 CASSQDRGLLSNQPQHF TGCGCCAGCAGCCAAGATCGGGGGTTACTTAGCAATCAGCCCCAGCATTTT
16 . . TRBJ2-1 TRBV24-1 CATSDPRQGTYNEQFF TGTGCCACCAGTGATCCCCGCCAGGGGACCTACAATGAGCAGTTCTTC
13 . . TRBJ2-2 TRBV19 CASSLAYTGELFF TGTGCCAGTAGTTTGGCCTACACCGGGGAGCTGTTTTTT
15 TRBD2 . TRBJ2-3 TRBV10-3 CAISESPGGPDTQYF TGTGCCATCAGTGAGTCGCCGGGGGGGCCGGATACGCAGTATTTT
16 TRBD1 . TRBJ1-2 TRBV6-2/TRBV6-3 CASSYSRETGVYGYTF TGTGCCAGCAGTTACTCCCGCGAGACAGGGGTCTATGGCTACACCTTC
15 TRBD1 . TRBJ1-3 TRBV10-1 CAGLWADRVANTIYF TGCGCCGGACTATGGGCGGACAGGGTAGCAAACACCATATATTTT
11 . . TRBJ2-7 TRBV6-5 CASSYLYEQYF TGTGCCAGCAGTTACCTGTACGAGCAGTACTTC
12 . . TRBJ2-7 TRBV7-9 CANPWGRTSSRF TGTGCCAACCCCTGGGGCCGTACGAGCAGTAGGTTC
14 TRBD2 few TRBJ2-5 TRBV7-9 CASSLAGGGETQYF TGTGCCAGCAGCTTAGCGGGCGGGGGAGAGACCCAGTACTTC
15 TRBD2 . TRBJ2-1 TRBV4-2 CASSRTSSGRGEQFF TGTGCCAGCAGCCGAACCTCTAGCGGGAGGGGGGAGCAGTTCTTC
14 . . TRBJ1-2 TRBV7-2 CASSLSLENYGYTF TGTGCCAGCAGCCTCTCTCTGGAGAACTATGGCTACACCTTC
13 . . TRBJ2-4 TRBV6-5 CASSPRRRDIQYF TGTGCCAGCAGTCCCCGCCGGAGGGACATTCAGTACTTC
16 TRBD2 . TRBJ2-2 TRBV7-2 CASSESRGGPTGELFF TGTGCCAGCAGCGAATCGCGGGGGGGGCCCACCGGGGAGCTGTTTTTT
15 TRBD2 once TRBJ2-1 TRBV6-1 CASSDPGLGNNEQFF TGTGCCAGCAGTGATCCGGGACTAGGCAACAATGAGCAGTTCTTC
14 TRBD1 . TRBJ2-5 TRBV7-9 CASSSRTGQETQYF TGTGCCAGCAGCTCTCGGACAGGTCAAGAGACCCAGTACTTC
14 TRBD1 . TRBJ2-4 TRBV7-3 CASSVDGTGNIQYF TGTGCCAGCAGCGTAGACGGGACAGGAAACATTCAGTACTTC
15 . . TRBJ2-1 TRBV7-7 CASSPGLAPHNEQFF TGTGCCAGCAGCCCGGGTTTAGCGCCCCACAATGAGCAGTTCTTC
16 TRBD2 . TRBJ2-7 TRBV4-1 CASSQVAGVLSYEQYF TGCGCCAGCAGCCAAGTAGCGGGAGTCCTGTCCTACGAGCAGTACTTC
14 TRBD2 . TRBJ2-1 TRBV19 CASSIRLAGHEQFF TGTGCCAGTAGTATAAGACTAGCGGGCCATGAGCAGTTCTTC
12 . . TRBJ1-1 TRBV29-1 CSVTNLNTEAFF TGCAGCGTAACAAATTTGAACACTGAAGCTTTCTTT
13 . once TRBJ1-2 TRBV9 CASSVQGNYGYTF TGTGCCAGCAGCGTCCAGGGGAACTATGGCTACACCTTC
14 TRBD1 . TRBJ1-2 TRBV19 CASSSRQGRGGYTF TGTGCCAGTAGTTCCCGACAGGGGAGGGGAGGCTACACCTTC
15 . . TRBJ1-2 TRBV6-5 CASSPGGGLRYGYTF TGTGCCAGCAGTCCGGGGGGGGGCCTTCGATATGGCTACACCTTC
15 TRBD1 . TRBJ2-1 TRBV5-1 CASSLEGGAYNEQFF TGCGCCAGCAGCTTGGAAGGGGGCGCCTACAATGAGCAGTTCTTC
13 . . TRBJ1-1 TRBV2 CASRKDWNTEAFF TGTGCCAGCAGGAAAGACTGGAACACTGAAGCTTTCTTT
10 . . TRBJ1-2 TRBV20-1 CSAANYGYTF TGCAGTGCGGCCAACTATGGCTACACCTTC
18 . . TRBJ2-7 TRBV7-9 CASSSGIGGQSFSYEQYF TGTGCCAGCAGCTCAGGAATCGGGGGACAGAGTTTCTCCTACGAGCAGTACTTC